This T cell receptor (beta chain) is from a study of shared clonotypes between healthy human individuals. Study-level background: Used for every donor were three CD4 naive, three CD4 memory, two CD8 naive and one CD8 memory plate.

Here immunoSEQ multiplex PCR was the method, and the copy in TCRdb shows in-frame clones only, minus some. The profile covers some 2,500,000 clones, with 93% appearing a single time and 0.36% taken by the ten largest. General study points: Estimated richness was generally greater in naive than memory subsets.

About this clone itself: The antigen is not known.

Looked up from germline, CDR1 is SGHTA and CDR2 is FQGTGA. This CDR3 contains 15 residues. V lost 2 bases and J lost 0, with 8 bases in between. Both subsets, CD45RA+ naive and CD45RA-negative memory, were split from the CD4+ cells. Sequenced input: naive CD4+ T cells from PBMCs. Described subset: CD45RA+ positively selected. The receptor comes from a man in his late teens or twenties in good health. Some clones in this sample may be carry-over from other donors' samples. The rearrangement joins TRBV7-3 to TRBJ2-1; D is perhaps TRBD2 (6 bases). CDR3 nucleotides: TGTGCCAGCAGCTTAGTAGCGGTCTCCTACAATGAGCAGTTCTTC. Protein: CASSLVAVSYNEQFF. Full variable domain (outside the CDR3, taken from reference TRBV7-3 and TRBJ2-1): GAGVSQTPSNKVTEKGKYVELRCDPISGHTALYWYRQSLGQGPEFLIYFQGTGAADDSGLPNDRFFAVRPEGSVSTLKIQRTERGDSAVYLCASSLVAVSYNEQFFGPGTRLTVL.